This T cell receptor beta chain came from a study of T cells after yellow fever vaccination. Study conclusions and caveats: FACS-sorted repertoires could contain abundant clonotypes contaminating from the bulk population. Peak timing came faster in the weaker secondary response, day 5 versus 15. Overlap between CD4 and CD8 compartments was detected for a small share of clonotypes.

With regard to this clonotype: What it recognizes is unknown.

Germline trimming cut 4 bases from V and 2 bases from J; bases unmatched to any gene: 12. CDR1 is SQVTM and CDR2 is ANQGSEA in the germline V gene. The CDR3 totals 16 residues. Template-switching 5'RACE yielded the TCR cDNA; a universal primer site and UMIs were added in the process. TCRdb passed the 5' RACE reads through MiXCR, listing each CDR3 protein once. The sample records about 630,000 distinct CDR3 sequences, 10% to 15% being singletons. This sequence originates from a man aged 25 to 45 who received the YFV17D yellow fever vaccine. The chain couples TRBV29-1 to TRBJ2-3, with 7 bases matching TRBD2. This specimen was PBMCs, taken on the day of the yellow fever booster vaccination. CDR3 in DNA: TGCAGCGTTGTAGGTTGGCTAGCGGCCTCCACAGATACGCAGTATTTT. It encodes CSVVGWLAASTDTQYF.